The sequence of this TCR beta chain was determined in a study of blood T cell repertoires in COVID-19. Whole-study context: From the United States, Italy and Spain came samples of acute and convalescent COVID-19. The analysed material was cDNA or gDNA that came from T cells, B-cell-depleted T cells, or PBMCs.

The CDR3 consists of 13 residues. Germline V CDR1 and CDR2: KGHSH, LQKENI. Between the trimmed V and J ends, which lost 6 bases and 8 bases, there was a span of 14 bases. Per the authors' pipeline: Nucleated cell number was recorded as an estimate derived from reference gene primer amplification. The data were produced by immunoSEQ multiplex PCR, yet TCRdb's version contains in-frame clones alone and is incomplete. V and J calls plus clone size are reproduced from that table; the DNA served to infer D and trimming. Here the sample spans roughly 200,000 clones, about 83% being singletons. V and J are TRBV18 and TRBJ1-3; weak D call: TRBD1 (5 bases). Material for sequencing was peripheral blood. The TCR was taken from a man in his forties with active or convalescent COVID-19. In DNA form, the CDR3 reads TGTGCCAGCTCGCCCAGGGCCTCAGACACCATATATTTT. Amino acids: CASSPRASDTIYF.